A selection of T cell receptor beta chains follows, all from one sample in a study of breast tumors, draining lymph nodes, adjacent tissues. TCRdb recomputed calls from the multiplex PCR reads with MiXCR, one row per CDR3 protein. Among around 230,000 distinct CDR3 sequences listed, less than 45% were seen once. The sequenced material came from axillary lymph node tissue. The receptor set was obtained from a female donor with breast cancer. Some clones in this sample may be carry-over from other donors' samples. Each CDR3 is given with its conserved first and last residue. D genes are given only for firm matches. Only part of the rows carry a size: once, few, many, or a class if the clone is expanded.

TGTGCCGGCAGCTTCGGAGGTGCTGGGGCCAACGTCCTGCCTTTC	CAGSFGGAGANVLPF	.	.	TRBJ2-6	TRBV7-3
TGTGCCATCAGTGAGGCACAGGGCGGGAGCGAGCAGTACTTC	CAISEAQGGSEQYF	once	.	TRBJ2-7	TRBV10-3
TGTGCCAGCAGCTTAGCCGACGAGCAGTACTTC	CASSLADEQYF	medium-sized	.	TRBJ2-7	TRBV11-2
TGTGCCAGTAGTAGGCCCGACAAGCCATACGAGCAGTACTTC	CASSRPDKPYEQYF	many	.	TRBJ2-7	TRBV19
TGTGCCAGCAGCCCGAGGGGAGAGACCCAGTACTTC	CASSPRGETQYF	many	.	TRBJ2-5	TRBV18
TGTGCCAGCAGTCTAGCGGGGGGGCCCAGGTACAATGAGCAGTTCTTC	CASSLAGGPRYNEQFF	many	TRBD2	TRBJ2-1	TRBV12-3/TRBV12-4
TGTGCCAGCAGTGACTTCGGAACATCTCAAGAGACCCAGTACTTC	CASSDFGTSQETQYF	many	.	TRBJ2-5	TRBV2
TGTGCCAGCGCCCCCGACAGGACCTATAATTCACCCCTCCACTTT	CASAPDRTYNSPLHF	many	.	TRBJ1-6	TRBV6-1
TGTGCCAGCTCACCGGGGGTAGCTAGGGGCCAACGCAATGAGCAGTTCTTC	CASSPGVARGQRNEQFF	few	.	TRBJ2-1	TRBV18
TGTGCCAGCAGCTCCACAGGGGGCCAGGACACCGGGGAGCTGTTTTTT	CASSSTGGQDTGELFF	many	TRBD1	TRBJ2-2	TRBV13